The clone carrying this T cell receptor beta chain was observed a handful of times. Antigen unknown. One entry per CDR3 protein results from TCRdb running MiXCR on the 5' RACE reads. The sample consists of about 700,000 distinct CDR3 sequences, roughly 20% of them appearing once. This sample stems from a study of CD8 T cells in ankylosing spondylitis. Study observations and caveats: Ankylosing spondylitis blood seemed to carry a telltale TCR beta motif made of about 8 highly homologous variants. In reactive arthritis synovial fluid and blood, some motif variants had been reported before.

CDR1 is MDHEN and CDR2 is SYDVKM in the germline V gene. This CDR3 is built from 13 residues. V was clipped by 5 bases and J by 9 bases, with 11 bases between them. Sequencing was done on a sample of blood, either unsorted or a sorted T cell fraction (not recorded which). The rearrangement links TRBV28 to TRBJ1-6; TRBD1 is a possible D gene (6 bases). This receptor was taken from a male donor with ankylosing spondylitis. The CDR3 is CASSITGSSPLHF. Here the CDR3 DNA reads TGTGCCAGCAGTATCACAGGGTCTTCACCCCTCCACTTT.